This T cell receptor beta chain was sequenced during a study of blood T cell repertoires in COVID-19. Overall study: Material from acute and convalescent COVID-19 was sourced from the United States, Italy and Spain. The cDNA or gDNA used as material had been derived from T cells, B-cell-depleted T cells, or PBMCs.

Methods used by the authors: It was from reference gene primer amplification that nucleated cell counts were estimated. Measured with immunoSEQ multiplex PCR; TCRdb has only the in-frame clones, and not every one. The V and J calls and clone size come from that table; D and trimming were worked out from the DNA. This repertoire shows about 160,000 clones, about 80% found once; its top ten account for 22%. Sequenced: peripheral blood. The sequence derives from a woman of 80 years or more with acute or convalescent COVID-19.

In DNA, the CDR3 is TGCGCCAGCAGCTTTACCCAGGTCACAGATACGCAGTATTTT. It specifies CASSFTQVTDTQYF. The genes are TRBV5-1 and TRBJ2-3; D ambiguous. The CDR3 runs to 14 residues. Trimming took 2 bases from V and 2 from J, leaving 9 bases between them. Germline CDR1 SGHRS, CDR2 YFSETQ. Looking up the rest from reference TRBV5-1 and TRBJ2-3 gives the full variable domain: KAGVTQTPRYLIKTRGQQVTLSCSPISGHRSVSWYQQTPGQGLQFLFEYFSETQRNKGNFPGRFSGRQFSNSRSEMNVSTLELGDSALYLCASSFTQVTDTQYFGPGTRLTVL.